Sequencing of this TCR beta chain was carried out in a study of Ad26.COV2.S vaccination and SARS-CoV-2 variants. For the study at large: Donor was one of the participants in the Ad26.COV2.S arm of the COV1001 trial. Study outcomes and limitations: It was found that vaccine and placebo recipients had similar non-spike TCR breadth.

Turning to this clone: What it recognizes is unknown.

Treatment denoted: some 19 received Ad26.COV2.S at low or high dose, single or two shots; about 5 received placebo; per-sample allocation not given. The samples were gathered on day 63 after the first injection of vaccine or placebo. Within Boston, the person who donated was an adult of 18-55 years. Wuhan-strain SARS-CoV-2 spike was expressed by the Ad26 vector that made up the vaccine. The CDR3 consists of 12 residues. Deletions cut 5 bases from V and 7 bases from J, with 8 bases between. This table comes from immunoSEQ multiplex PCR, and its TCRdb copy is limited to in-frame clones, with some not included. Of more than 350,000 clones listed, approximately 90% are singletons.

The material sequenced was peripheral blood, taken in a trial of Ad26.COV2.S vaccine versus placebo. This receptor was identified in a person aged 18 to 65 who received the Ad26.COV2.S COVID-19 vaccine or a placebo. This chain links TRBV12-3 or TRBV12-4 with TRBJ1-4; perhaps TRBD1 as D (5 bases). The CDR3 protein is CASSRGAEKLFF. Here the CDR3 DNA reads TGTGCCAGCAGTCGCGGGGCTGAAAAACTGTTTTTT.